A selection of T cell receptor beta chains follows, all from one sample in a study of blood T cell repertoires in COVID-19. Produced via immunoSEQ multiplex PCR; TCRdb's table is partial and in-frame only. The sample has 150,000 to 200,000 clones, roughly nine tenths seen once. What was sequenced was peripheral blood. These TCRs come from a man between 65 and 85 years old with acute or convalescent COVID-19. Both conserved end residues are part of each CDR3. The D gene is left open where the match is weak. Clone size is not always given. Where it is, it says once, few, many or a class for expanded clones.

V gene	clone size	D gene	J gene	CDR3 DNA	CDR3 protein
TRBV23-1	once	.	TRBJ2-1	TGCGCCAGCAGTCAATCAAGCAGGGATCGGTTCTGCAATGAGCAGTTCTTC	CASSQSSRDRFCNEQFF
TRBV15	.	.	TRBJ1-2	TGTGCCACCAGCAGAGATCGGGGGTTCTATGGCTACACCTTC	CATSRDRGFYGYTF
TRBV7-3	.	TRBD2	TRBJ2-3	TGTGCCAGCAGCGGATTAGCGGGGGCGGATACGCAGTATTTT	CASSGLAGADTQYF
TRBV6-6	.	.	TRBJ1-1	TGTGCCAGCAGTTACAGGGGTGACGACACTGAAGCTTTCTTT	CASSYRGDDTEAFF
TRBV4-3	.	.	TRBJ1-3	TGCGCCAGCAGCCAAGGATTTGACAGGTCCTCTGGAAACACCATATATTTT	CASSQGFDRSSGNTIYF
TRBV7-2	.	TRBD2	TRBJ2-1	TGTGCCAGCAGCCTAGCGGGAGTGACCTACAATGAGCAGTTCTTC	CASSLAGVTYNEQFF
TRBV3-1/TRBV3-2	.	.	TRBJ2-6	TGTGCCAGCAGCCAGTTATACTCTGGGGCCAACGTCCTGACTTTC	CASSQLYSGANVLTF
TRBV5-4	few	TRBD2	TRBJ2-3	TGTGCCAGCAGCCCGGGACTAGCCAGTCGTGGAGATACGCAGTATTTT	CASSPGLASRGDTQYF
TRBV28	.	.	TRBJ1-5	TGTGCCAGCAGTGACAGGTACCAGCCCCAGCATTTT	CASSDRYQPQHF
TRBV30	.	.	TRBJ2-7	TGTGCCCTAACTACAGGGTTCGGATACAACCCCTACGAGCAGTACTTC	CALTTGFGYNPYEQYF
TRBV5-1	once	.	TRBJ2-7	TGCGCCAGCAGCTTGGAGGTGACGGGGGAGCAGTACTTC	CASSLEVTGEQYF
TRBV6-6	.	.	TRBJ1-3	TGTGCCAGCAGACCTAACTACTCCAGTTCCACCATATATTTT	CASRPNYSSSTIYF
TRBV6-5	.	.	TRBJ2-7	TGTGCCAGCGGGGAGCACGAGCAGTACTTC	CASGEHEQYF
TRBV3-1/TRBV3-2	.	.	TRBJ1-6	TGTGCCAGCAGCCAAGCGGCCAGGGTGAATTCACCCCTCCACTTT	CASSQAARVNSPLHF
TRBV5-4	.	.	TRBJ2-7	TGTGCCAGCAGCCCAAGAGGGGGCGAGCAGTACTTC	CASSPRGGEQYF
TRBV19	.	.	TRBJ1-1	TGTGCCAGTAGTCTTGCCGGGGGGGGCACTGAAGCTTTCTTT	CASSLAGGGTEAFF
TRBV19	.	.	TRBJ1-2	TGTGCCAGTAGTATCGGTTTTCGACAGCAAGGACCCTATGGCTACACCTTC	CASSIGFRQQGPYGYTF
TRBV12-3/TRBV12-4	.	TRBD1	TRBJ2-5	TGTGCCAGCAGCCGACAGGGGGCCGAGACCCAGTACTTC	CASSRQGAETQYF
TRBV5-6	.	TRBD1	TRBJ2-1	TGTGCCAGCAGCTACCTCGGGGACAGGGATTACAATGAGCAGTTCTTC	CASSYLGDRDYNEQFF
TRBV19	.	.	TRBJ2-1	TGTGCCAGTACCTCCAACGGGGGCTCCTACAATGAGCAGTTCTTC	CASTSNGGSYNEQFF
TRBV25-1	.	TRBD2	TRBJ2-5	TGTGCCAGCAGTGAATGGGTTAGCGGGGTCGAGACCCAGTACTTC	CASSEWVSGVETQYF
TRBV9	.	TRBD1	TRBJ1-6	TGTGCCAGCAGTCCCCGTGGACAGGGGAATTCACCCCTCCACTTT	CASSPRGQGNSPLHF
TRBV4-3	.	.	TRBJ2-1	TGCGCCAGCAGCCAAGGGGGGGTCCTCTACAATGAGCAGTTCTTC	CASSQGGVLYNEQFF
TRBV7-2	few	TRBD1	TRBJ2-7	TGTGCCAGCAGCAAAGCTTCCCGGGACAGGGCCACCTACGAGCAGTACTTC	CASSKASRDRATYEQYF
TRBV7-3	.	TRBD2	TRBJ2-1	TGTGCCAGCAGCTTCTGGACTAGCCCCCTTCCGGCTGAGCAGTTCTTC	CASSFWTSPLPAEQFF
TRBV3-1/TRBV3-2	.	TRBD1	TRBJ1-2	TGTGCCAGCAGCCCCGGGACAGGGGAATATGGCTACACCTTC	CASSPGTGEYGYTF